This T cell receptor beta chain is drawn from a study of T-cell reconstitution after alpha-beta-depleted transplantation in children. Preparation of the TCRbeta library involved a method that used unique molecular identifiers. MiXCR, applied by TCRdb to the PCR reads, yields one record per CDR3 protein. The table shows approximately 500,000 distinct CDR3 sequences, with roughly a tenth occurring only once. Trimming took 0 bases from V and 3 from J, leaving 11 bases between them. Germline V gives CDR1 LGHNA, CDR2 YSLEER. The CDR3 runs to 15 residues. The source is a child aged 2-9 years with inherited bone marrow failure, due to receive a stem cell transplant. The genes are TRBV4-3 and TRBJ2-5, with D maybe TRBD1 (5 bases). Sequencing was performed on PBMCs, taken before TCRalphabeta/CD19-depleted stem cell transplant. The CDR3 protein is CASSQDQGREETQYF. CDR3 bases: TGCGCCAGCAGCCAAGATCAGGGCAGGGAAGAGACCCAGTACTTC.